These 30 T cell receptor beta chains were sequenced from one sample in a study of cytomegalovirus exposure and HLA in healthy donors. Primers: 60 Vbeta forward and 13 Jbeta reverse. The repertoire was sequenced with immunoSEQ multiplex PCR; TCRdb's copy has only in-frame clones and lacks some. Of about 160,000 clones in the sample, about 60% were seen once. The sample taken for sequencing was PBMCs. The receptor source for this set is a woman in her sixties in good health and CMV-seropositive.

The chain is built from TRBV19 and TRBJ2-5; tentative D call: TRBD2 (5 bases). The germline V gene has CDR1 LNHDA and CDR2 SQIVND (reference sequence). V was shortened by 1 base and J by 1 base, with 10 bases between the two germline ends. The CDR3 spans 15 residues. In nucleotides, the CDR3 is TGTGCCAGTAGTATAGGAAATGAGGGCCAAGAGACCCAGTACTTC. It is translated as CASSIGNEGQETQYF. Full variable domain (outside the CDR3, taken from reference TRBV19 and TRBJ2-5): DGGITQSPKYLFRKEGQNVTLSCEQNLNHDAMYWYRQDPGQGLRLIYYSQIVNDFQKGDIAEGYSVSREKKESFPLTVTSAQKNPTAFYLCASSIGNEGQETQYFGPGTRLLVL.

DNA for the CDR3: TGCGCCAGCAGCTCTTTAGCGGGAGGGGAAGAGACCCAGTACTTC. Protein sequence: CASSSLAGGEETQYF. This sequence joins TRBV5-1 and TRBJ2-5; 11 nucleotides agree with TRBD2. V dropped 3 bases and J dropped 3; count of bases not matched to a gene: 4. From germline, CDR1 is SGHRS and CDR2 YFSETQ. The CDR3 is 15 amino acids. The full variable domain, its missing parts supplied by reference TRBV5-1 and TRBJ2-5, is KAGVTQTPRYLIKTRGQQVTLSCSPISGHRSVSWYQQTPGQGLQFLFEYFSETQRNKGNFPGRFSGRQFSNSRSEMNVSTLELGDSALYLCASSSLAGGEETQYFGPGTRLLVL.

The gene calls are TRBV19 and TRBJ2-2; 14 bases agree with TRBD2. J was trimmed by 3 bases and V by 4 bases; bases with no gene match: 4. The CDR3 is 17 amino acids. Germline CDR1 and CDR2: LNHDA and SQIVND (reference sequence). The chain's CDR3 is CASSRGLAGVDTGELFF. CDR3 sequence (DNA): TGTGCCAGTAGTAGGGGACTAGCGGGAGTAGACACCGGGGAGCTGTTTTTT.

The chain employs TRBV11-2 and TRBJ1-3, with a possible D match to TRBD1 (5 bases). The CDR3 length is 16 residues. The germline gives CDR1 SGHAT, CDR2 FQNNGV. Between the trimmed V and J ends, which lost 1 base and 4 bases, there was a span of 14 bases. CDR3 protein: CASSLGPGRGGNTIYF. CDR3 sequence (DNA): TGTGCCAGCAGCTTAGGACCAGGGAGGGGAGGAAACACCATATATTTT.

The gene calls are TRBV9 and TRBJ1-1; D may be TRBD1 (6 bases). V lost 0 bases and J 11 bases, leaving 14 bases between the germline ends. Germline V gene data show CDR1 as SGDLS and CDR2 as YYNGEE. The CDR3 sequence is 13 residues long. CDR3 in amino acids: CASSVAGAGEAFF. Written as DNA, the CDR3 is TGTGCCAGCAGCGTAGCAGGGGCAGGGGAGGCTTTCTTT. Filled out from reference TRBV9 and TRBJ1-1, the complete variable domain reads DSGVTQTPKHLITATGQRVTLRCSPRSGDLSVYWYQQSLDQGLQFLIQYYNGEERAKGNILERFSAQQFPDLHSELNLSSLELGDSALYFCASSVAGAGEAFFGQGTRLTVV.

The rearrangement joins TRBV11-2 to TRBJ2-7, with a possible D match to TRBD1 (6 bases). The V end was cut by 5 bases, the J end by 0 bases, with 14 bases between. CDR1 is SGHAT, CDR2 FQNNGV, per germline. This CDR3 is built from 15 residues. The CDR3 protein is CASSEERGFSYEQYF. In DNA form, the CDR3 reads TGTGCCAGCAGCGAGGAGAGGGGGTTCTCCTACGAGCAGTACTTC.

This clone was seen a handful of times. The genes are TRBV27 and TRBJ1-5, with a possible D match to TRBD1 (6 bases). This CDR3 is 16 amino acids long. The germline V gene encodes CDR1 MNHEY and CDR2 SMNVEV (reference sequence). Trimming stripped 4 bases from V and 1 base from J, with 14 bases between. CDR3 amino acids: CASSSYPGDSNQPQHF. CDR3 in DNA: TGTGCCAGCAGTTCTTACCCAGGGGACAGCAATCAGCCCCAGCATTTT.

V usage is TRBV4-3 and J usage is TRBJ2-2, with D possibly matching TRBD2 (5 bases). Trimming removed 3 bases at V and 3 bases at J, with 8 bases between. The CDR3 spans 14 residues. Germline V CDR1 and CDR2: LGHNA, YSLEER. The CDR3 DNA is TGCGCCAGCAGCCAGAGGGTGTACACCGGGGAGCTGTTTTTT. Its protein product is CASSQRVYTGELFF.

This chain joins TRBV4-3 and TRBJ2-3; weak D call: TRBD1 (6 bases). This CDR3 has 14 residues. V lost 2 bases, J lost 7 bases, and 13 bases lay in between. Germline CDR1 and CDR2: LGHNA and YSLEER. CDR3 sequence (DNA): TGCGCCAGCAGCCAAAAAATACAGGGTAATACGCAGTATTTT. Protein sequence: CASSQKIQGNTQYF.

J is TRBJ2-1 and V is TRBV9; D is possibly TRBD2 (6 bases). The CDR3 runs to 12 residues. Germline V gives CDR1 SGDLS, CDR2 YYNGEE. Trimming stripped 3 bases from V and 9 bases from J, with 10 bases between. CDR3 sequence reads: CASSASSAEQFF. CDR3 DNA: TGTGCCAGCAGCGCCTCTAGCGCTGAGCAGTTCTTC.

This clone came up many times. V gene TRBV7-3 combines with J gene TRBJ2-5; 14 nucleotides align to TRBD2. The CDR3 loop spans 15 amino acids. After removal of 5 bases from V and 4 bases from J, the junction contained 3 bases not matched to a gene. Germline values: CDR1 SGHTA, CDR2 FQGTGA. CDR3 sequence reads: CASSLTSGRGETQYF. CDR3 DNA sequence: TGTGCCAGCAGCCTGACTAGCGGGAGGGGAGAGACCCAGTACTTC.

In its sample, this clone was seen once. The chain is built from TRBV18 and TRBJ1-4, with 8 bases that match TRBD1. The length of the CDR3 is 14 residues. With V trimmed by 3 bases and J by 3 bases, 0 bases remained unmatched. Germline CDR1 and CDR2: KGHSH and LQKENI. CDR3 bases: TGTGCCAGCTCACCGGACAGGGCTAATGAAAAACTGTTTTTT. It translates to CASSPDRANEKLFF.

V and J are TRBV7-2 and TRBJ2-3; 8 nucleotides agree with TRBD1. The CDR3 has 15 amino acids. Germline V gene sequence: CDR1 SGHTA, CDR2 FQGNSA. V dropped 1 base and J dropped 4; count of bases not matched to a gene: 4. CDR3 bases: TGTGCCAGCAGCTTAGGAGGACAGGGCCCAGATACGCAGTATTTT. It yields the protein CASSLGGQGPDTQYF.

The J gene is TRBJ2-1, the V gene TRBV4-3, with D possibly being TRBD1 (6 bases). Germline lookup yields CDR1 LGHNA and CDR2 YSLEER. The CDR3 extends over 15 amino acids. Deletions cut 4 bases from V and 7 bases from J, with 17 bases between. The CDR3 nucleotides are TGCGCCAGCAGCCGAGGACAGTTGCGAGGAAATGAGCAGTTCTTC. Its protein is CASSRGQLRGNEQFF.

The rearrangement links TRBV7-2 to TRBJ2-5; 11 nucleotides align to TRBD2. Trimming at V came to 5 bases and at J to 1 base, leaving 3 bases not matched to a gene. CDR1 and CDR2 (germline): SGHTA, FQGNSA. The CDR3 length is 15 residues. CDR3 DNA: TGTGCCAGCAGCCCCGGGACTAGCGGCCAAGAGACCCAGTACTTC. Protein product: CASSPGTSGQETQYF.

This clone occurred a few times. This sequence joins TRBV7-9 and TRBJ1-5; 11 bases match TRBD1. Germline CDR1 and CDR2: SEHNR and FQNEAQ (reference sequence). This CDR3 comprises 14 residues. The V segment lost 5 bases and the J segment 5 bases; nucleotides outside the gene matches: 2. The CDR3 sequence is CASSRDRGDQPQHF. The CDR3 nucleotides are TGTGCCAGCAGCCGGGACAGGGGGGATCAGCCCCAGCATTTT.

This chain joins TRBV5-1 and TRBJ2-5; 8 nucleotides line up with TRBD1. This CDR3 spans 15 amino acids. V trimming: 4 bases; J trimming: 5 bases; junction bases outside the gene matches: 10. The germline V gene has CDR1 SGHRS and CDR2 YFSETQ. The CDR3 DNA reads TGCGCCAGCAGCGTCGACAGGGGTACGATGGAGACCCAGTACTTC. Translated: CASSVDRGTMETQYF.

The chain recombines TRBV30 with TRBJ1-2; D unresolved. V was clipped by 1 base and J by 7 bases, with 13 bases between them. Germline-derived CDR1 and CDR2 are GTSNPN and SVGIG (reference sequence). The CDR3 contains 13 residues. CDR3 sequence (DNA): TGTGCCTGGAGTGGCCACAAGTGGTCTGGCTACACCTTC. This codes for CAWSGHKWSGYTF.

The rearrangement links TRBV4-2 to TRBJ2-3, with 9 nucleotides matching TRBD1. This CDR3 has 18 residues. J was trimmed by 2 bases and V by 4 bases; bases with no gene match: 13. Germline assignment: CDR1 LGHNA and CDR2 YNFKEQ. The CDR3, as DNA: TGTGCCAGCAGCCCGTATAACCGGACAGGGGCAAACACAGATACGCAGTATTTT. Translated, it gives CASSPYNRTGANTDTQYF.

V gene TRBV19 combines with J gene TRBJ2-5; D might be TRBD1 (6 bases). Looked up from germline, CDR1 is LNHDA and CDR2 is SQIVND (reference sequence). There are 17 residues in the CDR3. The V end was cut by 4 bases, the J end by 5 bases, with 23 bases between. In DNA form, the CDR3 reads TGTGCCAGTAGTAACCCTTCAGGGGCCAGTAGTTTGGAGACCCAGTACTTC. As protein: CASSNPSGASSLETQYF. The variable domain in full, with the rest retrieved from reference TRBV19 and TRBJ2-5, is DGGITQSPKYLFRKEGQNVTLSCEQNLNHDAMYWYRQDPGQGLRLIYYSQIVNDFQKGDIAEGYSVSREKKESFPLTVTSAQKNPTAFYLCASSNPSGASSLETQYFGPGTRLLVL.

The chain joins TRBV27 to TRBJ2-1; 8 nucleotides align to TRBD2. In germline, CDR1 is MNHEY, CDR2 SMNVEV (reference sequence). This CDR3 is built from 18 residues. V shed 4 bases, J shed 4 bases, and the junction held 15 bases outside the gene matches. The CDR3 here is CASSSPPRLAGKYNEQFF. In nucleotides, the CDR3 is TGTGCCAGCAGTTCGCCTCCCAGGCTAGCGGGCAAATACAATGAGCAGTTCTTC.

This sequence joins TRBV28 and TRBJ1-2, with 7 bases lining up with TRBD1. Germline values: CDR1 MDHEN, CDR2 SYDVKM. CDR3 size: 15 residues. V shed 6 bases and J 7 bases; nucleotides not matched to a gene: 14. The CDR3 region is CASRPWDSPSLGYTF. The CDR3 DNA sequence: TGTGCCAGCAGGCCCTGGGACAGCCCTTCTCTTGGCTACACCTTC.

The chain employs TRBV11-3 and TRBJ2-3, with 15 nucleotides matching TRBD2. CDR3 size: 18 residues. Germline CDR1 is SGHNT and CDR2 is YENEEA. With 1 base clipped from V and 4 bases from J, the junction kept 6 bases outside the gene matches. DNA for the CDR3: TGTGCCAGCAGCTTAGGGACTAGCGGGAGGGCCGGGGCAGATACGCAGTATTTT. Translating gives CASSLGTSGRAGADTQYF.

This clone came up a few times. This chain joins TRBV2 and TRBJ2-5, with 7 nucleotides matching TRBD1. TRBJ2-7 explains the end of the DNA better; the J call may be wrong. Germline V gene data show CDR1 as SNHLY and CDR2 as FYNNEI. The CDR3 extends over 14 amino acids. The CDR3 sequence: CATFSPGQSYEQYF. CDR3 DNA sequence: TGTGCCACCTTTTCACCGGGACAGTCCTACGAGCAGTACTTC.

The rearrangement links TRBV29-1 to TRBJ2-3; TRBD1 is a possible D gene (6 bases). In germline, CDR1 is SQVTM, CDR2 ANQGSEA. The CDR3 sequence is 19 residues long. Trimming took off 8 bases at V and 0 bases at J, with 30 bases between the two ends. This CDR3 is CSIDPGHSAQIISTDTQYF. CDR3 in DNA: TGCAGCATAGACCCGGGACACTCAGCCCAAATAATAAGCACAGATACGCAGTATTTT.

V gene TRBV25-1 combines with J gene TRBJ2-1; no clear D. Trimming removed 3 bases from V and 1 base from J, with 10 bases in between. The CDR3 runs to 15 residues. The V gene's germline CDR1 is MGHDK and CDR2 SYGVNS. The CDR3 bases are TGTGCCAGCAGTGAGTCGAGCCAATCCTACAATGAGCAGTTCTTC. Translating it yields CASSESSQSYNEQFF.

About this clone itself: The CDR3 end shows no conserved phenylalanine or tryptophan, and so a read error is likely. The chain combines TRBV6-4 with TRBJ1-1, with 7 bases fitting TRBD1. Losses at the gene ends were 10 bases for V and 8 bases for J; bases not matched to a gene: 19. The CDR3 loop spans 15 amino acids. Per germline, CDR1 MRHNA and CDR2 SNTAGT. Written as DNA, the CDR3 is TGTGCCAACATCAGACAGGGAGGTTTAATAACGGAAGCTTTCCTT. Encoded protein: CANIRQGGLITEAFL.

The chain has TRBV6-5 and TRBJ2-7; TRBD1 aligns across 7 bases. This CDR3 contains 14 residues. V lost 6 bases and J lost 0; bases outside the gene matches: 5. The germline V gene has CDR1 MNHEY and CDR2 SVGAGI. The CDR3 sequence is CASRLQGNSYEQYF. Here the CDR3 DNA reads TGTGCCAGCAGGCTACAGGGGAACTCCTACGAGCAGTACTTC.

The genes are TRBV10-3 and TRBJ1-1; 8 nucleotides agree with TRBD1. The CDR3 sequence is 16 residues long. Germline V CDR1 and CDR2: ENHRY, SYGVKD. The junction had 12 bases not matched to a gene; V was cut back by 6 bases and J by 3 bases. CDR3 bases: TGTGCCATCAGATCTTTGACAGGGGCCCATTACACTGAAGCTTTCTTT. It yields the protein CAIRSLTGAHYTEAFF.

The chain uses TRBV29-1 and TRBJ2-1, with D possibly TRBD2 on 6 matching bases. Germline lookup yields CDR1 SQVTM and CDR2 ANQGSEA. Trimming removed 4 bases at V and 7 bases at J, with 20 bases between. This CDR3 contains 15 residues. This CDR3 is CSVARSASAGNEQFF. The DNA for the CDR3 is TGCAGCGTTGCTCGTTCGGCTAGCGCCGGGAATGAGCAGTTCTTC.